A single T cell receptor (beta chain) is shown here with its context. Generated by immunoSEQ multiplex PCR, the TCRdb table keeps only in-frame clones and is missing some. The data show around 600,000 clones, approximately 95% seen once. The sample comes from a study of shared clonotypes between healthy human individuals. Overall study: The donor pool was made up of a couple of women and three men aged 18 to 49.

Naivety among CD8 cells was defined by CD45RO negativity and positive CCR7 selection, thereby excluding terminally differentiated effector memory CD45RA+ cells. Donors included only healthy HIV-negative adults lacking recent acute infections or vaccinations. This CDR3 has 13 residues. Losses at the gene ends were 3 bases for V and 6 bases for J; bases not matched to a gene: 2. Germline lookup yields CDR1 MNHEY and CDR2 SMNVEV (reference sequence). The specimen sequenced was naive CD8+ T cells sorted from blood. The chain joins TRBV27 to TRBJ2-7, with 10 bases matching TRBD1. The sequence came from a woman aged 25-40 years in good health. The CDR3 loop is CASSLGQGTEQYF. DNA of the CDR3: TGTGCCAGCAGTTTGGGACAGGGGACCGAGCAGTACTTC.